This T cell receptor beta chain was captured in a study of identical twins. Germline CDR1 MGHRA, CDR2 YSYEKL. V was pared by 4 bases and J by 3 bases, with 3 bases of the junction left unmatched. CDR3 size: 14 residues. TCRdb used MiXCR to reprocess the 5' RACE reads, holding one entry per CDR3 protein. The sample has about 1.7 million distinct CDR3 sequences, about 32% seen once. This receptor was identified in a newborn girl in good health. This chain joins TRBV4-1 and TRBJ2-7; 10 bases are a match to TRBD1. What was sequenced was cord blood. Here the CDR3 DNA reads TGCGCCAGCAGCCGGACAGGGGGAGACTACGAGCAGTACTTC. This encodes CASSRTGGDYEQYF.